This passage covers 16 T cell receptor beta chains from one sample sequenced in a study of cytomegalovirus exposure and HLA in healthy donors. Primers: 60 Vbeta forward and 13 Jbeta reverse. Produced via immunoSEQ multiplex PCR; TCRdb's table is partial and in-frame only. The sample includes approximately 37,000 clones. Sequenced input: PBMCs. The receptors here all came from a human donor in good health.

The CDR3 DNA reads TGTGCCAGCAGTGTACAGGGCACTGAAGCTTTCTTT. This translates into CASSVQGTEAFF. The V call is TRBV2, the J call TRBJ1-1; D might be TRBD1 (6 bases). V was cut by 4 bases and J by 4 bases, with 7 bases left in between. The CDR3 covers 12 residues. Germline V gene lookup returns CDR1 SNHLY and CDR2 FYNNEI.

The chain recombines TRBV28 with TRBJ1-1; D is perhaps TRBD1 (5 bases). The CDR3 length is 14 residues. V shed 2 bases and J shed 2 bases, with 9 bases lying between them. Germline V gene lookup returns CDR1 MDHEN and CDR2 SYDVKM. CDR3 amino acids: CASSLNRQNTEAFF. Here the CDR3 DNA reads TGTGCCAGCAGTTTAAACAGGCAAAACACTGAAGCTTTCTTT.

The J gene is TRBJ1-1, the V gene TRBV19; the match to TRBD1 covers 8 bases. Looked up from germline, CDR1 is LNHDA and CDR2 is SQIVND (reference sequence). The CDR3 extends over 13 amino acids. V was clipped by 5 bases and J by 7 bases; unmatched bases: 6. CDR3 in DNA: TGTGCCAGTAGTCCCCGGGGACAGGTTGAAGCTTTCTTT. Translation gives CASSPRGQVEAFF.

J is TRBJ2-5 and V is TRBV18; D is possibly TRBD1 (6 bases). The J call may not be correct, given that the DNA end is closer to TRBJ2-7. Germline V lookup: CDR1 KGHSH, CDR2 LQKENI. The CDR3 length is 15 residues. The CDR3 DNA sequence: TGTGCCAGCTCACCGCAGCAGGGGCATCACTACGAGCAGTACTTC. It is translated as CASSPQQGHHYEQYF.

V gene TRBV28 combines with J gene TRBJ2-7, with a weak D call TRBD1 (6 bases). V lost 4 bases and J 2 bases, leaving 9 bases between the germline ends. CDR1 and CDR2 (germline): MDHEN, SYDVKM. CDR3 length equals 13 residues. This CDR3 is CASSSRGPYEQYF. The CDR3 DNA is TGTGCCAGCAGTTCCAGGGGTCCCTACGAGCAGTACTTC.

The chain is built from TRBV5-1 and TRBJ2-2; D possibly corresponds to TRBD1 (6 bases). Germline values: CDR1 SGHRS, CDR2 YFSETQ. Trimming stripped 3 bases from V and 5 bases from J, with 17 bases between. The length of the CDR3 is 16 residues. CDR3 in DNA: TGCGCCAGCAGCTCGTGGGGGCAAGGGGCTACCGGGGAGCTGTTTTTT. This translates into CASSSWGQGATGELFF.

The genes are TRBV9 and TRBJ1-1; 9 bases line up with TRBD1. The CDR3 spans 12 residues. Germline-derived CDR1 and CDR2 are SGDLS and YYNGEE. V was pared by 3 bases and J by 9 bases, with 3 bases of the junction left unmatched. The CDR3 sequence is CASSEGTGQAFF. The CDR3 coding sequence is TGTGCCAGCAGCGAGGGGACAGGGCAAGCTTTCTTT.

The genes are TRBV11-1 and TRBJ1-1; tentatively, D is TRBD1 (5 bases). The CDR3 runs 14 residues. CDR1 and CDR2 (germline): SGHAT, FQDESV (reference sequence). Trimming took off 1 base at V and 3 bases at J, with 9 bases between the two ends. DNA of the CDR3: TGTGCCAGCAGCTTAGGATGGGGGGACACTGAAGCTTTCTTT. Protein product: CASSLGWGDTEAFF.

The V gene is TRBV6-6, the J gene TRBJ1-4, with a possible D match to TRBD1 (5 bases). The CDR3 spans 14 residues. CDR1 and CDR2 (germline): MNHNY, SVGAGI (reference sequence). V was pared by 6 bases and J by 5 bases, with 13 bases between. CDR3 region: CASRYGGGNEKLFF. CDR3 DNA sequence: TGTGCCAGCAGATACGGCGGGGGGAATGAAAAACTGTTTTTT.

The rearrangement uses TRBV10-2 and TRBJ1-2; 7 positions match TRBD1. The CDR3 has 14 amino acids. The trim removed 3 bases at V and 4 bases at J, leaving 5 bases unmatched. CDR1 and CDR2 from the germline V gene are WSHSY and SAAADI. The CDR3 loop is CASSDYRGSYGYTF. The CDR3 region has the DNA TGCGCCAGCAGTGATTACAGGGGTTCCTATGGCTACACCTTC.

The J gene is TRBJ2-1, the V gene TRBV18; 10 bases fit TRBD1. Per germline, CDR1 KGHSH and CDR2 LQKENI. The CDR3 has 18 amino acids. The ends lost 6 bases at V and 0 bases at J; junction bases unmatched: 11. The CDR3 nucleotides read TGTGCCAGCTCCGCCCGGGACAGGGGAAATCCCTCCTACAATGAGCAGTTCTTC. Translation: CASSARDRGNPSYNEQFF.

The V gene is TRBV5-6, the J gene TRBJ1-2, with TRBD1 identical over 12 bases. Germline CDR1 is SGHDT and CDR2 is YYEEEE. The CDR3 is 15 amino acids. J was trimmed by 5 bases and V by 4 bases; bases with no gene match: 6. The CDR3 sequence: CASSLGTGGLYGYTF. The DNA for the CDR3 is TGTGCCAGCAGCCTAGGGACAGGGGGCTTATATGGCTACACCTTC.

Here the CDR3 reads CASSPGTGGGVGEQYF. CDR3 DNA: TGTGCCAGCAGTCCGGGGACAGGGGGCGGAGTGGGCGAGCAGTACTTC. The chain recombines TRBV27 with TRBJ2-7, with 12 bases fitting TRBD1. V was clipped by 5 bases and J by 6 bases; unmatched bases: 11. CDR1 and CDR2 from the germline V gene are MNHEY and SMNVEV (reference sequence). This CDR3 has 16 residues.

The chain recombines TRBV28 with TRBJ2-1, with 8 nucleotides matching TRBD1. CDR1 and CDR2 (germline): MDHEN, SYDVKM. The CDR3 length is 16 residues. Trimming took 6 bases from V and 10 from J; bases not matched to a gene: 17. CDR3 protein: CASRPPGGEPRREQFF. For the CDR3, the DNA is TGTGCCAGCAGACCTCCAGGGGGCGAGCCGCGCCGGGAGCAGTTCTTC.

V and J are TRBV30 and TRBJ1-6; D remains unclear. Trimming stripped 0 bases from V and 7 bases from J, with 13 bases between. From germline, CDR1 is GTSNPN and CDR2 SVGIG (reference sequence). The CDR3 has 15 amino acids. This CDR3 reads CAWSVLGTDNSPLHF. Here the CDR3 DNA reads TGTGCCTGGAGTGTACTGGGTACAGACAATTCACCCCTCCACTTT.

The chain recombines TRBV4-1 with TRBJ2-7; 8 bases map to TRBD1. The V segment lost 3 bases and the J segment 10 bases; nucleotides outside the gene matches: 11. The CDR3 contains 14 residues. Germline V gene lookup returns CDR1 MGHRA and CDR2 YSYEKL. The CDR3 sequence: CASSQRTGTSFQYF. CDR3 DNA: TGCGCCAGCAGCCAGAGGACAGGGACCTCCTTTCAGTACTTC.